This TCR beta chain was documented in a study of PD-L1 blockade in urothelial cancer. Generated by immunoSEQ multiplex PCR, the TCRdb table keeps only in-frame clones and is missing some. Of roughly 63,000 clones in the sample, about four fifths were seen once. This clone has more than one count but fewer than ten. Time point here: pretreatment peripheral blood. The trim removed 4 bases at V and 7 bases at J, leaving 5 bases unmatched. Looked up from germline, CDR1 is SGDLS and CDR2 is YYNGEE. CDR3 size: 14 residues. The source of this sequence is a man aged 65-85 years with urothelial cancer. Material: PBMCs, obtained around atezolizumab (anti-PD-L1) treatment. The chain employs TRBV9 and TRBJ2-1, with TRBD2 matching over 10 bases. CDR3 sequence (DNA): TGTGCCAGCAGCCTAGGACTAGCGGTAAATGAGCAGTTCTTC. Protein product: CASSLGLAVNEQFF. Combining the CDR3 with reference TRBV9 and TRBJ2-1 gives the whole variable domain DSGVTQTPKHLITATGQRVTLRCSPRSGDLSVYWYQQSLDQGLQFLIQYYNGEERAKGNILERFSAQQFPDLHSELNLSSLELGDSALYFCASSLGLAVNEQFFGPGTRLTVL.